This is a list of T cell receptor beta chains from one sample in a study of T-cell memory formation after mild COVID-19. MiXCR was run by TCRdb on the 5' RACE reads, yielding one entry per CDR3 protein. Of about 180,000 distinct CDR3 sequences detected, roughly 16% appear once; the ten largest clones hold approximately 2%. The sequencing input was PBMCs or a T cell subset sorted from them (not recorded which). The receptors originated from an adult woman who had mild COVID-19 (a few samples of this study predate the infection). Cell type and time point are not known. Both conserved end residues are part of each CDR3. The D gene is left open where the match is weak. Clone size is stated in some rows and not others, as once, few, many or a class when expanded.

clone_size,d_call,v_call,j_call,cdr3_nt,cdr3_aa
many,TRBD1,TRBV25-1,TRBJ2-7,TGTGCCAGCAGTTCTCACAGGGGGCTCAGACTCGAGCAGTACTTC,CASSSHRGLRLEQYF
NA,TRBD1,TRBV12-3/TRBV12-4,TRBJ1-2,TGTGCCAGCAGTTACGTGCCGGGACAGGGCTATGGCTACACCTTC,CASSYVPGQGYGYTF
NA,NA,TRBV7-2,TRBJ2-3,TGTGCCAGCAGCTCCGGACGGGTTTTCACAGATACGCAGTATTTT,CASSSGRVFTDTQYF
few,NA,TRBV20-1,TRBJ2-1,TGCAGTGCTAGAGGTACCGGTCGAGAGTTCTTC,CSARGTGREFF
NA,NA,TRBV5-1,TRBJ2-2,TGCGCCAGCAGCTTGGGTCCGGGCGGAACCGGGGAGCTGTTTTTT,CASSLGPGGTGELFF
NA,NA,TRBV7-9,TRBJ2-3,TGTGCCAGCAGGAGATTATTAGCGAACGGCACAGATACGCAGTATTTT,CASRRLLANGTDTQYF
few,NA,TRBV4-2,TRBJ1-6,TGTGCCAGCAGCCAATCTCAGAGGGAGGATTCACCCCTCCACTTT,CASSQSQREDSPLHF
many,TRBD2,TRBV7-3,TRBJ2-3,TGTGCCAGCAGCTTAATGAGCGGGGTCGCAGATACGCAGTATTTT,CASSLMSGVADTQYF
NA,NA,TRBV12-3/TRBV12-4,TRBJ2-2,TGTGCCAGCAGTTTAAGTGGGGGCTGGCCCGGGGAGCTGTTTTTT,CASSLSGGWPGELFF
NA,NA,TRBV6-1,TRBJ1-1,TGTGCCAGCCGAGGAGGAGGGAGGGCTTTTGGCACTGAAGCTTTCTTT,CASRGGGRAFGTEAFF
many,TRBD1,TRBV7-3,TRBJ2-5,TGTGCCACCGGACAGGGTATGGGAGAGACCCAGTACTTC,CATGQGMGETQYF
few,NA,TRBV20-1,TRBJ1-4,TGCAGTGGGGGTAATGAAAAACTGTTTTTT,CSGGNEKLFF
many,NA,TRBV11-2,TRBJ2-1,TGTGCCAGCAGAAGCATGAGAACCAATGAGCAGTTCTTC,CASRSMRTNEQFF
NA,NA,TRBV12-3/TRBV12-4,TRBJ2-5,TGTGCCAGCAGTTTAGGGATGTATCAAGAGACCCAGTACTTC,CASSLGMYQETQYF
few,NA,TRBV5-4,TRBJ1-4,TGTGCCAGCAGCTTGGGAGGAACTAATGAAAAACTGTTTTTT,CASSLGGTNEKLFF
NA,TRBD2,TRBV12-3/TRBV12-4,TRBJ2-3,TGTGCCAGCAGGACGCCTGGGACTACCACAGATACGCAGTATTTT,CASRTPGTTTDTQYF
NA,NA,TRBV20-1,TRBJ1-6,TGCAGTGTGCCCCGGTCCTCCACCGACCATAATTCACCCCTCCACTTT,CSVPRSSTDHNSPLHF
NA,NA,TRBV18,TRBJ1-1,TGTGCCAGCTCAATCGGGACACTCACTGAAGCTTTCTTT,CASSIGTLTEAFF
few,TRBD2,TRBV7-2,TRBJ2-7,TGTGCCAGCAGCCAGGGACTAGCGGGAGAGCAGTACTTC,CASSQGLAGEQYF
few,NA,TRBV30,TRBJ1-5,TGTGCCTGGAGTGTACGGAGGGGAAGGAATAGCAATCAGCCCCAGCATTTT,CAWSVRRGRNSNQPQHF
few,NA,TRBV12-3/TRBV12-4,TRBJ1-1,TGTGCCAGCAGTTTCCCAGGGAGGATGAACACTGAAGCTTTCTTT,CASSFPGRMNTEAFF
NA,NA,TRBV9,TRBJ2-5,TGTGCCAGCAGCGTAGCTGGACTAACTCAAGAGACCCAGTACTTC,CASSVAGLTQETQYF
few,TRBD2,TRBV4-2,TRBJ2-1,TGTGCCAGCAGCCTTGCGAGAGCGACTAGCGGGGCATACAATGAGCAGTTCTTC,CASSLARATSGAYNEQFF
few,TRBD1,TRBV5-6,TRBJ2-1,TGTGCCAGCAGCTTGACCGGGACAGCCGGCAATGAGCAGTTCTTC,CASSLTGTAGNEQFF
NA,TRBD1,TRBV5-4,TRBJ2-3,TGTGCCAGCAGCTACCAACAGGGGCTCACAGATACGCAGTATTTT,CASSYQQGLTDTQYF
NA,NA,TRBV7-2,TRBJ1-5,TGTGCCAGCAGCTTAGTTGGTAGTTATAGCAATCAGCCCCAGCATTTT,CASSLVGSYSNQPQHF
NA,TRBD1,TRBV11-2,TRBJ2-1,TGTGCCAGCAGAACCGGGACAGGTTTATACAATGAGCAGTTCTTC,CASRTGTGLYNEQFF
few,NA,TRBV4-3,TRBJ1-1,TGCGCCAGCAGCCAAGGTCCTCAAGGGGACACTGAAGCTTTCTTT,CASSQGPQGDTEAFF
many,NA,TRBV27,TRBJ2-7,TGTGCCAGCAGTTTATCGCCAGGCCCCCTAGATGAGCAGTACTTC,CASSLSPGPLDEQYF
many,NA,TRBV18,TRBJ2-5,TGTGCCAGCTCACCATCGCAGGGATGGCCAGAGACCCAGTACTTC,CASSPSQGWPETQYF
few,NA,TRBV12-3/TRBV12-4,TRBJ1-2,TGTGCCAGCAGTTTTGAGGTGGACTATGGCTACACCTTC,CASSFEVDYGYTF
NA,NA,TRBV20-1,TRBJ1-1,TGCAGTGCCAGTAAAACTGAAGCTTTCTTT,CSASKTEAFF
few,TRBD2,TRBV9,TRBJ2-5,TGTGCCAGCAGCGTAGAGGGGACTAGCTTAGAGACCCAGTACTTC,CASSVEGTSLETQYF
once,TRBD1,TRBV29-1,TRBJ1-1,TGCAGCGCTCGAGACAGGGGGCTGGTGACTGAAGCTTTCTTT,CSARDRGLVTEAFF
few,NA,TRBV5-1,TRBJ2-1,TGCGCCAGCAGCTTGGGAGGACTCGGGTACAATGAGCAGTTCTTC,CASSLGGLGYNEQFF
NA,TRBD2,TRBV6-5,TRBJ2-5,TGTGCCAGCAGTTACTCTAGCGGGAGACTGGAGACCCAGTACTTC,CASSYSSGRLETQYF
NA,NA,TRBV29-1,TRBJ2-3,TGCAGCGCCGCCTCGCGCCAGAAAAGCACAGATACGCAGTATTTT,CSAASRQKSTDTQYF
few,NA,TRBV4-1,TRBJ1-1,TGCGCCAGCAGCCAAGGCGGGGCAAGAACTGAAGCTTTCTTT,CASSQGGARTEAFF
NA,NA,TRBV5-1,TRBJ2-5,TGCGCCAGCAGAAGGTGGGGAGAGACCCAGTACTTC,CASRRWGETQYF
few,NA,TRBV12-3/TRBV12-4,TRBJ2-1,TGTGCCAGCAGTTTTGATGGGGCCCCCTACAATGAGCAGTTCTTC,CASSFDGAPYNEQFF
once,TRBD1,TRBV12-3/TRBV12-4,TRBJ2-3,TGTGCCAGCACCCCACAGGGGTTGGGAGATACGCAGTATTTT,CASTPQGLGDTQYF
few,NA,TRBV4-1,TRBJ2-7,TGCGCCAGCAGCCAAGACAGGTCATCCTACGAGCAGTACTTC,CASSQDRSSYEQYF
few,NA,TRBV20-1,TRBJ1-1,TGCAGTGCTAGTGGACAGACCATGAACACTGAAGCTTTCTTT,CSASGQTMNTEAFF
NA,TRBD1,TRBV20-1,TRBJ1-3,TGCAGTGCTAGAGATTCTAGGACAGGGTCGTCTGGAAACACCATATATTTT,CSARDSRTGSSGNTIYF
NA,NA,TRBV7-8,TRBJ2-1,TGTGCCAGCAGCTTTCGCCCAATTAAGTCTAGCGTCTCCTACAATGAGCAGTTCTTC,CASSFRPIKSSVSYNEQFF
NA,TRBD1,TRBV6-1,TRBJ2-7,TGTGCCAGCAGTGAACCCGGACAGGGATACGAGCAGTACTTC,CASSEPGQGYEQYF
NA,NA,TRBV2,TRBJ1-5,TGTGCCAGCAGTACCCCGGGGTGGGATAGCAATCAGCCCCAGCATTTT,CASSTPGWDSNQPQHF
NA,TRBD2,TRBV10-3,TRBJ2-1,TGTGCCATCAGTGAAGGGCCTAGCGGAAGCGAGCAGTTCTTC,CAISEGPSGSEQFF
NA,NA,TRBV24-1,TRBJ2-7,TGTGCCACCAGTGATAGTTCATCCTCCATCTACGAGCAGTACTTC,CATSDSSSSIYEQYF
NA,NA,TRBV10-3,TRBJ2-7,TGTGCCACCTCAGGCAGGGGAGCGTACGAGCAGTACTTC,CATSGRGAYEQYF
few,NA,TRBV5-1,TRBJ2-5,TGCGCCAGCAGCTTGGTCTCCGGGGGCGAAGAGACCCAGTACTTC,CASSLVSGGEETQYF
NA,NA,TRBV7-9,TRBJ2-3,TGTGCCAGCAGCTCCACGGGGGTTTGGGCTAGCACAGATACGCAGTATTTT,CASSSTGVWASTDTQYF
few,NA,TRBV5-1,TRBJ2-7,TGCGCCAGCAGCCCGGCGACAGGTGCCGGCCGATCCTACGAGCAGTACTTC,CASSPATGAGRSYEQYF
NA,NA,TRBV7-2,TRBJ1-6,TGTGCCAGCAGCTTAGCCCCCCCCGGCGGGGGTTCACCCCTCCACTTT,CASSLAPPGGGSPLHF
many,TRBD2,TRBV5-1,TRBJ2-2,TGCGCCAGCAGCTTGGGCGTAGCGGGAGTCACCGGGGAGCTGTTTTTT,CASSLGVAGVTGELFF
NA,NA,TRBV2,TRBJ1-5,TGTGCCAGCAGTGAAGCGCTAGGAATGCAGCCCCAGCATTTT,CASSEALGMQPQHF